These 22 T cell receptor beta chains were sequenced from one sample in a study of CD8+CD57+ T cells in acquired aplastic anemia. Profiling that covered TCR beta VDJ and CDR3 relied on genomic DNA as its template. One entry per CDR3 protein results from TCRdb running MiXCR on the reads. Of some 210,000 distinct CDR3 sequences listed, 61% are singletons. Sequencing was done on a sample of sorted CD4+, CD8+, or CD8+CD57+ T cells (not recorded which) from PBMCs. The receptors were sampled from a human donor in good health.

This clonotype was seen a handful of times. The rearrangement links TRBV5-1 to TRBJ1-1, with D hard to call. CDR3 size: 15 residues. Germline-derived CDR1 and CDR2 are SGHRS and YFSETQ. V was trimmed by 0 bases and J by 0 bases, leaving 9 bases between them. The CDR3 protein is CASSLEARLNTEAFF. CDR3 nucleotides: TGCGCCAGCAGCTTGGAGGCCAGGCTGAACACTGAAGCTTTCTTT.

This clonotype has at least ten counts. The V gene is TRBV9, the J gene TRBJ2-7; 9 bases match TRBD2. There are 15 residues in the CDR3. V shed 2 bases, J shed 2 bases, and the junction held 5 bases outside the gene matches. The germline V gene has CDR1 SGDLS and CDR2 YYNGEE. This CDR3 reads CASSVEGGGAYEQYF. The CDR3 DNA is TGTGCCAGCAGCGTCGAGGGCGGGGGGGCCTACGAGCAGTACTTC.

About this clonotype: A read error may produce the germline difference seen at one junction end. This chain connects TRBV7-2 to TRBJ1-1, with D unresolved. The germline V gene has CDR1 SGHTA and CDR2 FQGNSA. This CDR3 comprises 13 residues. The CDR3 coding sequence is TGTGCCAGCAGCTTGAGGGAATCAACTGGAGCTTTCTTT. Protein sequence: CASSLRESTGAFF.

This clonotype was found a few times. Written as DNA, the CDR3 is TGTGCCAGCAGCGGAAGGGAAGCAGAGACCCAGTACTTC. Translated, it gives CASSGREAETQYF. The J gene is TRBJ2-5, the V gene TRBV9; unclear D gene. Trimming stripped 3 bases from V and 4 bases from J, with 10 bases between. The germline V gene encodes CDR1 SGDLS and CDR2 YYNGEE. CDR3 length: 13 amino acids.

This rearrangement joins TRBV5-8 to TRBJ2-5; no firm D call. The CDR3 extends over 11 amino acids. Germline CDR1 is SGHTS and CDR2 is YDEGEE. Deletions cut 4 bases from V and 5 bases from J, with 6 bases between. This chain's CDR3 is CASSDLETQYF. As DNA, the CDR3 is TGTGCCAGCAGCGATTTGGAGACCCAGTACTTC.

This clonotype was detected a few times. The rearrangement links TRBV24-1 to TRBJ2-1; 7 positions agree with TRBD2. Germline CDR1 KGHDR, CDR2 SFDVKD. The CDR3 totals 14 residues. V lost 7 bases, J lost 4 bases, and 6 bases stayed unmatched. CDR3 in DNA: TGTGCCACCAGCGGCGGGGGAGGATACAATGAGCAGTTCTTC. Translated: CATSGGGGYNEQFF.

This clonotype was counted at least ten times. The chain joins TRBV3-1 to TRBJ2-3; D not certain. V was clipped by 7 bases and J by 2 bases, with 10 bases between them. Germline V gives CDR1 LGHDT, CDR2 YNNKEL (reference sequence). The CDR3 consists of 13 residues. The CDR3 DNA follows: TGTGCCAGCAAGGCCAGAAACACAGATACGCAGTATTTT. Translation gives CASKARNTDTQYF.

The sample holds one count of this clonotype. The CDR3 DNA reads TGTGCCAGCAGCTTAGATGGCAGCGTTACGTTCTCTGGGGCCAACGTCCTGACTTTC. This gives the protein CASSLDGSVTFSGANVLTF. The chain joins TRBV7-2 to TRBJ2-6, with D unresolved. The CDR3 extends over 19 amino acids. CDR1 and CDR2 from the germline V gene are SGHTA and FQGNSA. Trimming shortened V by 1 base and J by 0 bases, and 16 bases separated the two germline ends.

V and J are TRBV5-1 and TRBJ2-3; 7 bases line up with TRBD2. This CDR3 comprises 17 residues. Trimming at V came to 0 bases and at J to 0 bases, leaving 7 bases not matched to a gene. Germline V lookup: CDR1 SGHRS, CDR2 YFSETQ. The CDR3: CASSLVASGSSTDTQYF. The DNA of the CDR3 is TGCGCCAGCAGCTTGGTTGCTAGCGGATCTAGCACAGATACGCAGTATTTT.

To note about this clonotype: A read error may explain this, as a much larger clone is one base away. The rearrangement joins TRBV19 to TRBJ1-3; D is unresolved. The germline V gene has CDR1 LNHDA and CDR2 SQIVND (reference sequence). This CDR3 spans 15 amino acids. The CDR3 DNA sequence: TGTGCCAGTAGTATAGGGGGTGCAGCTGGAAGCACCATATATTTT. Amino acids: CASSIGGAAGSTIYF.

The rearrangement links TRBV5-5 to TRBJ2-7; the match to TRBD2 covers 8 bases. The CDR3 has 15 amino acids. Germline assignment: CDR1 SGHKS and CDR2 YYEKEE (reference sequence). Trimming removed 0 bases from V and 3 bases from J; junction bases left unmatched: 5. CDR3 residues: CASSLVAGGNYEQYF. Written as DNA, the CDR3 is TGTGCCAGCAGCTTGGTGGCGGGGGGTAACTACGAGCAGTACTTC. Full variable domain (remainder filled in from reference TRBV5-5 and TRBJ2-7): DAGVTQSPTHLIKTRGQQVTLRCSPISGHKSVSWYQQVLGQGPQFIFQYYEKEERGRGNFPDRFSARQFPNYSSELNVNALLLGDSALYLCASSLVAGGNYEQYFGPGTRLTVT.

V usage is TRBV9 and J usage is TRBJ1-1; D is undetermined. The germline gives CDR1 SGDLS, CDR2 YYNGEE. V lost 5 bases to trimming and J lost 2 bases, with 16 bases between them. This CDR3 has 15 residues. The CDR3 nucleotides are TGTGCCAGCAGTGCAACGGGGTTCGGAAACACTGAAGCTTTCTTT. Its translation is CASSATGFGNTEAFF.

This clonotype was observed once. The chain uses TRBV11-1 and TRBJ1-1; 7 bases align to TRBD1. After removal of 5 bases from V and 0 bases from J, the junction contained 6 bases not matched to a gene. The CDR3 is made up of 15 amino acids. In germline, CDR1 is SGHAT, CDR2 FQDESV (reference sequence). For the CDR3, the DNA is TGTGCCAGCAGCCTAGATGGGACAGTGAACACTGAAGCTTTCTTT. It is translated as CASSLDGTVNTEAFF.

This clonotype showed up many times. The chain joins TRBV7-9 to TRBJ2-3; the D gene is possibly TRBD2 (6 bases). V was cut by 3 bases and J by 4 bases, with 20 bases left in between. The CDR3 covers 17 residues. From germline, CDR1 is SEHNR and CDR2 FQNEAQ (reference sequence). CDR3 bases: TGTGCCAGCAGCTTCAGTCCCGGGGGTGGCCTGGCAGATACGCAGTATTTT. Encoded protein: CASSFSPGGGLADTQYF. Based on the CDR3 plus reference TRBV7-9 and TRBJ2-3, the full variable domain is DTGVSQNPRHKITKRGQNVTFRCDPISEHNRLYWYRQTLGQGPEFLTYFQNEAQLEKSRLLSDRFSAERPKGSFSTLEIQRTEQGDSAMYLCASSFSPGGGLADTQYFGPGTRLTVL.

The gene calls are TRBV10-3 and TRBJ2-7; D possibly matches TRBD1 or TRBD2 (6 bases each). Trimming left V 7 bases short and J 1 base short, with 17 bases between. This CDR3 comprises 15 residues. Germline lookup yields CDR1 ENHRY and CDR2 SYGVKD. DNA of the CDR3: TGTGCCATCACGGAGGGGGGCGGAAGATCCTACGAGCAGTACTTC. It is translated as CAITEGGGRSYEQYF.

The J gene is TRBJ2-7, the V gene TRBV20-1; D perhaps matches TRBD1 (7 bases). CDR1 DFQATT and CDR2 SNEGSKA come from the germline V gene (reference sequence). Trimming shortened V by 6 bases and J by 0 bases, and 15 bases separated the two germline ends. This CDR3 comprises 14 residues. Here the CDR3 DNA reads TGCAGTGCGGGAGGACAGGTGCTCTCCTACGAGCAGTACTTC. It codes for CSAGGQVLSYEQYF.

This clonotype was observed a single time. The chain couples TRBV7-9 to TRBJ2-2; 9 bases are shared with TRBD2. Germline V gene data show CDR1 as SEHNR and CDR2 as FQNEAQ (reference sequence). The CDR3 loop spans 15 amino acids. Trimming cost V 5 bases and J 5 bases; bases outside gene matches: 6. In DNA, the CDR3 is TGTGCCAGCAGCATAGGACTAGCGTGGACCGGGGAGCTGTTTTTT. Protein: CASSIGLAWTGELFF.

This clonotype was observed at least ten times. The J gene is TRBJ2-1, the V gene TRBV11-2; maybe TRBD1 (6 bases). V lost 4 bases to trimming and J lost 0 bases, with 13 bases between them. The CDR3 spans 16 residues. From germline, CDR1 is SGHAT and CDR2 FQNNGV. For the CDR3, the DNA is TGTGCCAGCAGCTCCAGGGGTCTCAGCTCCTACAATGAGCAGTTCTTC. This translates into CASSSRGLSSYNEQFF.

This clonotype was found many times. The chain employs TRBV9 and TRBJ2-6; D is ambiguous. Germline-derived CDR1 and CDR2 are SGDLS and YYNGEE. V shed 0 bases and J shed 2 bases, with 6 bases lying between them. This CDR3 contains 15 residues. CDR3 residues: CASSVGGTGANVLTF. CDR3 DNA sequence: TGTGCCAGCAGCGTAGGGGGAACTGGGGCCAACGTCCTGACTTTC.

V is TRBV27 and J is TRBJ2-1, with 9 positions matching TRBD2. V shed 5 bases and J 8 bases; nucleotides not matched to a gene: 16. The CDR3 contains 17 residues. Germline-derived CDR1 and CDR2 are MNHEY and SMNVEV (reference sequence). CDR3 protein: CASSHPSSGMSWDEQFF. The CDR3 DNA reads as TGTGCCAGCAGTCACCCTTCTAGCGGGATGTCTTGGGATGAGCAGTTCTTC.

The J gene is TRBJ2-1, the V gene TRBV12-5; D is possibly TRBD2 (7 bases). CDR1 and CDR2 (germline): LGHNT, FRNRAP. This CDR3 has 21 residues. The ends were cut back, 1 base at V and 2 bases at J, with 27 bases in the middle. In nucleotides, the CDR3 is TGTGCTAGTGGTTTGGGTTTAGGGCTTTTGGGCGGGGGCCAACCCTACAATGAGCAGTTCTTC. It encodes CASGLGLGLLGGGQPYNEQFF.

This clonotype was recorded a few times. The gene calls are TRBV9 and TRBJ2-7; possible D gene TRBD1, 5 bases. CDR3 length: 14 amino acids. Trimming took 2 bases from V and 3 from J, leaving 12 bases between them. The germline gives CDR1 SGDLS, CDR2 YYNGEE. The CDR3, as DNA: TGTGCCAGCAGCGTTAAGACAGTCGACTACGAGCAGTACTTC. Protein product: CASSVKTVDYEQYF.